This entry describes one TCR beta chain. The sample has other DNA sequences that encode this CDR3 too. Cells were sorted from thawed PBMC rested overnight and stained with GMM-loaded CD1B tetramer, viability dye and anti-CD3. The lipid loaded on the CD1B tetramers was C32 glucose monomycolate from Rhodococcus equi. The data belong to a study of T cells in tuberculosis. Profiling relied on immunoSEQ multiplex PCR, and the TCRdb table lists in-frame clones only, not all of them. The sample has roughly 60,000 clones, around 86% seen once; the top ten hold roughly 13%. CDR1 is SGHRS and CDR2 is YFSETQ in the germline V gene. V was pared by 2 bases and J by 3 bases, with 2 bases of the junction left unmatched. The CDR3 runs 14 residues.

This sequence was found in an adult woman with latent tuberculosis. The sequencing sample was made of CD1b-GMM tetramer-negative cells sorted from PBMCs. The chain is built from TRBV5-1 and TRBJ2-3, with 8 bases matching TRBD1. The CDR3 region is CASSLGTGTDTQYF. The CDR3 nucleotides read TGCGCCAGCAGCTTAGGGACAGGAACAGATACGCAGTATTTT.